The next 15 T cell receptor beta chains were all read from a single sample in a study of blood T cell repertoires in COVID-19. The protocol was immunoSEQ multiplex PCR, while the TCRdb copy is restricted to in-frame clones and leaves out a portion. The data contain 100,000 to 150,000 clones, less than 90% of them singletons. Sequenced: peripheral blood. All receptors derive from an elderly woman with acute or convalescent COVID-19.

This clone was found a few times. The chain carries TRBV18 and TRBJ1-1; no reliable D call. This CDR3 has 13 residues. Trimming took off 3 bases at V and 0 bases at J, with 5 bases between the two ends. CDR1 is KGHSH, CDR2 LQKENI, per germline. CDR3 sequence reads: CASSPALNTEAFF. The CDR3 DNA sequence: TGTGCCAGCTCACCGGCACTGAACACTGAAGCTTTCTTT. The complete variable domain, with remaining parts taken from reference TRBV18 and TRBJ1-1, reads NAGVMQNPRHLVRRRGQEARLRCSPMKGHSHVYWYRQLPEEGLKFMVYLQKENIIDESGMPKERFSAEFPKEGPSILRIQQVVRGDSAAYFCASSPALNTEAFFGQGTRLTVV.

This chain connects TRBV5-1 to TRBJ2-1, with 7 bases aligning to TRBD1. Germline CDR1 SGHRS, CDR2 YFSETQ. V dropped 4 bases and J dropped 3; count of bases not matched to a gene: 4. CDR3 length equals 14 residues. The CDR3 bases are TGCGCCAGCAGCCCGGGACAGCTCTACAATGAGCAGTTCTTC. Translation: CASSPGQLYNEQFF.

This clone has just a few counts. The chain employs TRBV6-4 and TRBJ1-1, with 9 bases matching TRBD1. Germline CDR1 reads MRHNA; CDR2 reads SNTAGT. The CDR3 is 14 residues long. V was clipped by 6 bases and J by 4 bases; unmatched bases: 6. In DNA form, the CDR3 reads TGTGCCAGCAGCCGGGACAGGGAGAGCACTGAAGCTTTCTTT. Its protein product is CASSRDRESTEAFF.

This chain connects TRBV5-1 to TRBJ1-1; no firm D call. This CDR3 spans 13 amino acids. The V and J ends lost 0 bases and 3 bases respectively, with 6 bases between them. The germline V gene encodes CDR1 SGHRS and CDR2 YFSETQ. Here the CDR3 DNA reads TGCGCCAGCAGCTTGGGGGAGGACACTGAAGCTTTCTTT. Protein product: CASSLGEDTEAFF.

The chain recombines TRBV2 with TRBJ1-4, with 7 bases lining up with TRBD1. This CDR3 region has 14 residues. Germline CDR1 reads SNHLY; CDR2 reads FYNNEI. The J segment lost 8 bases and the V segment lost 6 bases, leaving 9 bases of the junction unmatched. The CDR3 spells CASRETGLREKLFF. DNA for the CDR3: TGTGCCAGCAGGGAGACAGGGTTGCGGGAAAAACTGTTTTTT.

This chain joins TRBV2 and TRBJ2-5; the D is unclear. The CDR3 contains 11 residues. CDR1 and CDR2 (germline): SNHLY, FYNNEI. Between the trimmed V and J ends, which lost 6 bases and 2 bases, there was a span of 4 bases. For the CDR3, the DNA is TGTGCCAGCAGCGCGCAAGAGACCCAGTACTTC. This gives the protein CASSAQETQYF.

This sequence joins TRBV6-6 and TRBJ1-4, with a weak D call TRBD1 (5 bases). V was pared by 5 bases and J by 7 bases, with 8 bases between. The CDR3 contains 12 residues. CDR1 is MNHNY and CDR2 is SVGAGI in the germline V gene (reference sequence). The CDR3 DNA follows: TGTGCCAGCAGTACTCAGGGTGAAAAACTGTTTTTT. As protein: CASSTQGEKLFF.

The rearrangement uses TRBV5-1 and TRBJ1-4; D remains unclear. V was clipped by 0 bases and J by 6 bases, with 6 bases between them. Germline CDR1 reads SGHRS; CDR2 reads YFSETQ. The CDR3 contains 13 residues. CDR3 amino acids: CASSLGQDEKLFF. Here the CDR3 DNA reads TGCGCCAGCAGCTTGGGACAAGATGAAAAACTGTTTTTT. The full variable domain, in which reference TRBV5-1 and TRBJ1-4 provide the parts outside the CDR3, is KAGVTQTPRYLIKTRGQQVTLSCSPISGHRSVSWYQQTPGQGLQFLFEYFSETQRNKGNFPGRFSGRQFSNSRSEMNVSTLELGDSALYLCASSLGQDEKLFFGSGTQLSVL.

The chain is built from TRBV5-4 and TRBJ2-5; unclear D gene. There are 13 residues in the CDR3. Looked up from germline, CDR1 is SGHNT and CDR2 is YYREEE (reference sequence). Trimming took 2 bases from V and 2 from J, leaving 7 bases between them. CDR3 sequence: CASSFGRQETQYF. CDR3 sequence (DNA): TGTGCCAGCAGCTTTGGCAGACAAGAGACCCAGTACTTC.

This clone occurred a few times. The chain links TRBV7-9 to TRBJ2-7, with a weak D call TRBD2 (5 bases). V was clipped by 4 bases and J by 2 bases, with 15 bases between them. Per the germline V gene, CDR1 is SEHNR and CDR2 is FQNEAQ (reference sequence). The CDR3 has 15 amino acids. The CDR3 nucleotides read TGTGCCAGCAGCTCCCACCGGCCCGGGGCCTACGAGCAGTACTTC. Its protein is CASSSHRPGAYEQYF.

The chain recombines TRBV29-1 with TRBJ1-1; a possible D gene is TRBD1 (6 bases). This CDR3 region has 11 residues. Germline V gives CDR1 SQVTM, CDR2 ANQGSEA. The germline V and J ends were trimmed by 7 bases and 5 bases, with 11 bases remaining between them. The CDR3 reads CSATQGTEAFF. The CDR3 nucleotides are TGCAGCGCAACACAGGGAACTGAAGCTTTCTTT. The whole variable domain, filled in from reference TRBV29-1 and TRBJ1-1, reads SAVISQKPSRDICQRGTSLTIQCQVDSQVTMMFWYRQQPGQSLTLIATANQGSEATYESGFVIDKFPISRPNLTFSTLTVSNMSPEDSSIYLCSATQGTEAFFGQGTRLTVV.

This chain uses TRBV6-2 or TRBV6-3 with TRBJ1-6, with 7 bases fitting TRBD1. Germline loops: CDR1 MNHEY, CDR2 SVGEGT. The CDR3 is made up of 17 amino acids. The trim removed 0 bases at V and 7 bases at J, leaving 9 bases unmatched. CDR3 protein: CASSYSKVRGRNSPLHF. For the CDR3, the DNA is TGTGCCAGCAGTTACTCTAAGGTTAGGGGGCGAAATTCACCCCTCCACTTT.

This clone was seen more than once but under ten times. In DNA, the CDR3 is TGTGCCAGCAGCTCTTCCCGCGGACAGGTCTATGGCTACACCTTC. This translates into CASSSSRGQVYGYTF. V and J are TRBV7-9 and TRBJ1-2; 7 positions match TRBD1. Per the germline V gene, CDR1 is SEHNR and CDR2 is FQNEAQ (reference sequence). CDR3 size: 15 residues. With 4 bases clipped from V and 4 bases from J, the junction kept 9 bases outside the gene matches.

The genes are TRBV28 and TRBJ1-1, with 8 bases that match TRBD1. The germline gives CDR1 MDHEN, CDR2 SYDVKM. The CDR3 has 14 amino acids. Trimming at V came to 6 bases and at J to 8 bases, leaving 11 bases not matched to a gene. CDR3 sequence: CASRSTDREREAFF. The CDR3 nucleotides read TGTGCCAGCAGATCAACGGACAGGGAAAGGGAAGCTTTCTTT.

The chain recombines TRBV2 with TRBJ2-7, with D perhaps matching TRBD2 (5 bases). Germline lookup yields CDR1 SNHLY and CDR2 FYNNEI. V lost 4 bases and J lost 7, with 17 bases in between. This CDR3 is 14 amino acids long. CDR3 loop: CASSVIFPGGEQYV. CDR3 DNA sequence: TGTGCCAGCAGTGTGATCTTCCCAGGCGGGGAGCAGTACGTC.